Following are 21 T cell receptor beta chains from one sample sequenced in a study of shared clonotypes between healthy human individuals. Clones were read by immunoSEQ multiplex PCR, and TCRdb kept only the in-frame ones, dropping some. This table has approximately 240,000 clones, over 50% appearing once. Material: memory CD4+ T cells sorted from blood. The subset is: CD45RA-negative fraction. Source of these receptors: a man aged 25-45 years in good health.

For the CDR3, the DNA is TGTGCCAGCAGTTTATTTGCCGGACAGCCACATGCCGACTTCAATCAGCCCCAGCATTTT. Translation gives CASSLFAGQPHADFNQPQHF. The chain joins TRBV28 to TRBJ1-5; a weak D match, TRBD1 (6 bases). The CDR3 consists of 20 residues. Per the germline V gene, CDR1 is MDHEN and CDR2 is SYDVKM. V lost 1 base, J lost 3 bases, and 25 bases lay in between.

V is TRBV11-3 and J is TRBJ2-7; D gene uncertain. V was clipped by 2 bases and J by 7 bases, with 6 bases between them. Germline lookup yields CDR1 SGHNT and CDR2 YENEEA. This CDR3 region has 11 residues. Here the CDR3 DNA reads TGTGCCAGCAGCTTATGGGAAGAGCAGTACTTC. This sequence encodes CASSLWEEQYF.

This clone was picked up many times. The chain links TRBV4-3 to TRBJ2-7, with 9 bases aligning to TRBD1. Per the germline V gene, CDR1 is LGHNA and CDR2 is YSLEER. V lost 3 bases and J lost 2; bases outside the gene matches: 5. This CDR3 contains 15 residues. DNA of the CDR3: TGCGCCAGCAGCCAGAGGACAGGGGATCCCTACGAGCAGTACTTC. As protein: CASSQRTGDPYEQYF.

This clone came up a few times. The rearrangement links TRBV7-3 to TRBJ2-6, with 7 bases lining up with TRBD2. Germline V gives CDR1 SGHTA, CDR2 FQGTGA. J was trimmed by 3 bases and V by 5 bases; bases with no gene match: 7. The CDR3 runs to 16 residues. The CDR3 bases are TGTGCCAGCAGCCCTGGGAGGGCAAATGGGGCCAACGTCCTGACTTTC. It yields the protein CASSPGRANGANVLTF.

V and J are TRBV30 and TRBJ1-2; D unresolved. The CDR3 totals 10 residues. CDR1 and CDR2 (germline): GTSNPN, SVGIG (reference sequence). Trimming pared 8 bases from V and 3 bases from J, leaving 7 bases between. The CDR3 region is CASYYYGYTF. For the CDR3, the DNA is TGTGCCAGCTACTACTATGGCTACACCTTC. Complete variable domain (other parts from reference TRBV30 and TRBJ1-2): SQTIHQWPATLVQPVGSPLSLECTVEGTSNPNLYWYRQAAGRGLQLLFYSVGIGQISSEVPQNLSASRPQDRQFILSSKKLLLSDSGFYLCASYYYGYTFGSGTRLTVV.

The J gene is TRBJ2-3, the V gene TRBV13; 7 bases agree with TRBD1. Looked up from germline, CDR1 is PRHDT and CDR2 is FYEKMQ (reference sequence). Trimming removed 8 bases from V and 3 bases from J; junction bases left unmatched: 8. This CDR3 spans 14 amino acids. The CDR3 region has the DNA TGTGCCAGCGGCCGAAAACAGGGGACAGATACGCAGTATTTT. This codes for CASGRKQGTDTQYF.

The V gene is TRBV5-4, the J gene TRBJ2-5; 11 nucleotides line up with TRBD2. The V and J ends lost 1 base and 5 bases, in that order; junction bases with no gene match: 4. The germline CDR1 and CDR2 sequences are SGHNT and YYREEE (reference sequence). The CDR3 contains 15 residues. The CDR3 region is CASSLTSGRGETQYF. In nucleotides, the CDR3 is TGTGCCAGCAGCTTGACTAGCGGGAGAGGGGAGACCCAGTACTTC. The whole variable domain, remainder taken from reference TRBV5-4 and TRBJ2-5, is ETGVTQSPTHLIKTRGQQVTLRCSSQSGHNTVSWYQQALGQGPQFIFQYYREEENGRGNFPPRFSGLQFPNYSSELNVNALELDDSALYLCASSLTSGRGETQYFGPGTRLLVL.

J is TRBJ2-7 and V is TRBV9; 9 positions match TRBD1. In germline, CDR1 is SGDLS, CDR2 YYNGEE. V lost 0 bases to trimming and J lost 3 bases; unmatched junction nucleotides: 13. The CDR3 length is 18 residues. The chain's CDR3 is CASSVGKFGTGTIYEQYF. Here the CDR3 DNA reads TGTGCCAGCAGCGTAGGGAAGTTTGGGACAGGGACCATCTACGAGCAGTACTTC.

This clone showed up just a few times. The chain uses TRBV27 and TRBJ2-3; D call uncertain. The CDR3 is 14 residues long. With 6 bases removed from V and 2 bases from J, the gap between germline ends came to 12 bases. Germline V gene sequence: CDR1 MNHEY, CDR2 SMNVEV (reference sequence). CDR3 sequence reads: CASSLWEDTDTQYF. The CDR3 DNA reads as TGTGCCAGCAGCCTTTGGGAAGACACAGATACGCAGTATTTT.

The V call is TRBV5-6, the J call TRBJ2-1; D may be TRBD1 (6 bases). V lost 0 bases, J lost 9 bases, and 16 bases lay in between. This CDR3 is 15 amino acids long. Germline values: CDR1 SGHDT, CDR2 YYEEEE. CDR3 in amino acids: CASSLGHPRGIEQFF. The DNA for the CDR3 is TGTGCCAGCAGCTTGGGACACCCAAGGGGGATTGAGCAGTTCTTC.

Note on this clone: The same CDR3 also results from other DNA sequences found in this sample. The chain combines TRBV29-1 with TRBJ1-1; possible D gene TRBD1, 5 bases. CDR1 and CDR2 from the germline V gene are SQVTM and ANQGSEA. The CDR3 consists of 15 residues. V gave up 4 bases and J gave up 0 bases, with 15 bases separating them. The CDR3 loop is CSVGAGWAMNTEAFF. The DNA of the CDR3 is TGCAGCGTTGGGGCAGGGTGGGCAATGAACACTGAAGCTTTCTTT.

In this sample, this clone turned up a few times. The chain uses TRBV18 and TRBJ1-1; D is uncertain. V was pared by 3 bases and J by 6 bases, with 17 bases between. CDR1 KGHSH and CDR2 LQKENI come from the germline V gene. The CDR3 consists of 15 residues. The CDR3 bases are TGTGCCAGCTCACCTTCAGGCAGCGTGAGGGCTGAAGCTTTCTTT. As protein: CASSPSGSVRAEAFF.

This sequence joins TRBV28 and TRBJ2-5, with TRBD2 as a possible D gene (6 bases). The CDR3 spans 15 residues. CDR1 MDHEN and CDR2 SYDVKM come from the germline V gene. V dropped 2 bases and J dropped 1 base, with 11 bases sitting between them. The CDR3 loop is CASSLGYGGQETQYF. In DNA, the CDR3 is TGTGCCAGCAGTTTAGGGTACGGGGGCCAAGAGACCCAGTACTTC.

The gene calls are TRBV2 and TRBJ2-7; tentatively, D is TRBD1 (6 bases). CDR3 length: 14 residues. Deletions cut 7 bases from V and 3 bases from J, with 16 bases between. Germline CDR1 reads SNHLY; CDR2 reads FYNNEI. The CDR3 sequence: CASKLGTRNYEQYF. CDR3 DNA sequence: TGTGCCAGCAAACTAGGGACACGAAACTACGAGCAGTACTTC.

The chain has TRBV10-3 and TRBJ2-7; D gene uncertain. Between the trimmed V and J ends, which lost 0 bases and 2 bases, there was a span of 5 bases. The CDR3 spans 13 residues. Per germline, CDR1 ENHRY and CDR2 SYGVKD. The CDR3 DNA follows: TGTGCCATCAGTGAGTCTTGGACCTACGAGCAGTACTTC. Its protein is CAISESWTYEQYF.

A word on this clone: At the DNA level, this CDR3 is encoded by other sequences in the same sample as well. CDR3 residues: CSVEGGHEQYF. The CDR3, as DNA: TGCAGCGTTGAAGGGGGCCACGAGCAGTACTTC. The V call is TRBV29-1, the J call TRBJ2-7; D perhaps matches TRBD1 (5 bases). V was trimmed by 1 base and J by 5 bases, leaving 6 bases between them. There are 11 residues in the CDR3. Looked up from germline, CDR1 is SQVTM and CDR2 is ANQGSEA.

The chain combines TRBV10-3 with TRBJ2-7, with D tentatively TRBD1 (7 bases). Trimming cost V 6 bases and J 2 bases, with 14 bases left between them. The CDR3 extends over 14 amino acids. Germline V lookup: CDR1 ENHRY, CDR2 SYGVKD. The CDR3 DNA reads TGTGCCATCAGATCTCCAGGGGGGCCCTACGAGCAGTACTTC. As protein: CAIRSPGGPYEQYF.

This clone was counted only a few times. The chain recombines TRBV12-5 with TRBJ2-1; D might be TRBD2 (5 bases). Trimming removed 3 bases at V and 6 bases at J, with 6 bases between. CDR3 length: 12 amino acids. The germline V gene encodes CDR1 LGHNT and CDR2 FRNRAP. CDR3 DNA: TGTGCTAGTGGTTTCGGGATCAATGAGCAGTTCTTC. This gives the protein CASGFGINEQFF.

The rearrangement joins TRBV29-1 to TRBJ2-5, with D perhaps assigned TRBD1 or TRBD2 (5 bases each). Germline V gene sequence: CDR1 SQVTM, CDR2 ANQGSEA. V lost 3 bases and J 4 bases, leaving 6 bases between the germline ends. The CDR3 spans 11 residues. CDR3 bases: TGCAGCGTTGATGGGGGAGAGACCCAGTACTTC. Its translation is CSVDGGETQYF.

V usage is TRBV5-1 and J usage is TRBJ2-1; the match to TRBD1 covers 9 bases. Germline lookup yields CDR1 SGHRS and CDR2 YFSETQ. The CDR3 loop spans 15 amino acids. The junction had 7 bases not matched to a gene; V was cut back by 4 bases and J by 5 bases. CDR3 residues: CASSVGQGSHNEQFF. The CDR3 bases are TGCGCCAGCAGCGTCGGACAGGGGTCCCACAATGAGCAGTTCTTC.

The V call is TRBV10-1, the J call TRBJ2-7; D is tentatively TRBD1 or TRBD2 (5 bases each). The germline gives CDR1 WNHNN, CDR2 SYGVQD (reference sequence). V was cut by 5 bases and J by 10 bases, with 21 bases left in between. This CDR3 spans 14 amino acids. CDR3 bases: TGCGCCAGCAGTTTAGGTTCTCGGGACGGGGCCCAGTACTTC. It codes for CASSLGSRDGAQYF.